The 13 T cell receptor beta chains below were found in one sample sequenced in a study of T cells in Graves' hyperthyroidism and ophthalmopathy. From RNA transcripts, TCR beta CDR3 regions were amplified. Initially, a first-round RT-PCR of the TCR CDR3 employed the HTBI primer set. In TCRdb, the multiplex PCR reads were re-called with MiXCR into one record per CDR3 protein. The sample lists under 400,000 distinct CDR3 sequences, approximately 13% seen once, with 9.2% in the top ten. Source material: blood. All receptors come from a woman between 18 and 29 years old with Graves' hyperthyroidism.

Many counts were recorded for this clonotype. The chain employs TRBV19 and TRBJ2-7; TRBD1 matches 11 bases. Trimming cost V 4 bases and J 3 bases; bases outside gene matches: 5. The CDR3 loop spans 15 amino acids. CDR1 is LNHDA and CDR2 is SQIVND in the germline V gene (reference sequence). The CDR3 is CASSTGQGANYEQYF. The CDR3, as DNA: TGTGCCAGTAGTACTGGACAGGGGGCGAACTACGAGCAGTACTTC.

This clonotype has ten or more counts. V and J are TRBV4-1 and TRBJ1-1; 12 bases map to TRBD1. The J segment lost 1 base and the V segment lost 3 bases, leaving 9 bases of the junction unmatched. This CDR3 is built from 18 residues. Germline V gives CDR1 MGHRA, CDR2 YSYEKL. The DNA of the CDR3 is TGCGCCAGCAGCCATCACATGGGACAGGGGGCCAAGAACACTGAAGCTTTCTTT. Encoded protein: CASSHHMGQGAKNTEAFF.

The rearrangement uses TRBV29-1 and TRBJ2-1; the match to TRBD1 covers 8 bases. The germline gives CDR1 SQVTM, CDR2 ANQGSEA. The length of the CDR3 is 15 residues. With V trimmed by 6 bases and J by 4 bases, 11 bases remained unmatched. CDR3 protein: CSVNSGTGLYNEQFF. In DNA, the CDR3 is TGCAGCGTGAACTCCGGGACAGGACTATACAATGAGCAGTTCTTC.

As DNA, the CDR3 is TGCGCCAGCAGCTTGGGCGGGCTAGCGGGTCCAGATACGCAGTATTTT. Translating it yields CASSLGGLAGPDTQYF. The chain is built from TRBV5-1 and TRBJ2-3; 8 bases map to TRBD2. J gave up 4 bases and V 0 bases, and 7 bases lay outside the gene matches. This CDR3 comprises 16 residues. CDR1 is SGHRS and CDR2 is YFSETQ in the germline V gene.

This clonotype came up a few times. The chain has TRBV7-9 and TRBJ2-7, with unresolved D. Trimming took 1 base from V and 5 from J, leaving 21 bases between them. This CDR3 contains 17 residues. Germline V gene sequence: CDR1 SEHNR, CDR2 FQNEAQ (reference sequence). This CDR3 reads CASSLGLALNLDHEQYF. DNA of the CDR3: TGTGCCAGCAGCTTAGGATTGGCCTTAAACTTGGACCACGAGCAGTACTTC.

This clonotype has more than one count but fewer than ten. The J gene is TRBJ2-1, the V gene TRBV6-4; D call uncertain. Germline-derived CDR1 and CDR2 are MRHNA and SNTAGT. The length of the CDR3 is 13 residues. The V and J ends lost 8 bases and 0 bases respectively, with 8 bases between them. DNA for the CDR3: TGTGCCAGCCGTCGGATCTCCTACAATGAGCAGTTCTTC. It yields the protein CASRRISYNEQFF.

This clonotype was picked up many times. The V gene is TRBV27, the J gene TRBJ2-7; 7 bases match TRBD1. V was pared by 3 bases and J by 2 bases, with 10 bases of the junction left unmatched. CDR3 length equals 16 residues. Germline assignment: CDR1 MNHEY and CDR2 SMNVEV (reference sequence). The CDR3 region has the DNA TGTGCCAGCAGTTTGGGGGCAGGGGGTTTCCCCTACGAGCAGTACTTC. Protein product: CASSLGAGGFPYEQYF.

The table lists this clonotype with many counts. The CDR3 coding sequence is TGTGCCAGCAGGTCTAGACTAGCGGGAGGGCCGGATACGCAGTATTTT. Protein: CASRSRLAGGPDTQYF. The genes are TRBV28 and TRBJ2-3, with 14 bases that match TRBD2. In germline, CDR1 is MDHEN, CDR2 SYDVKM. The CDR3 consists of 16 residues. The V and J ends lost 6 bases and 6 bases, in that order; junction bases with no gene match: 8.

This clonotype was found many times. CDR3 residues: CASSLDRGTYNEQFF. The CDR3 coding sequence is TGTGCCAGCAGCTTAGATAGGGGCACTTACAATGAGCAGTTCTTC. This rearrangement joins TRBV11-3 to TRBJ2-1; D is possibly TRBD1 (5 bases). This CDR3 has 15 residues. V lost 0 bases and J lost 4, with 10 bases in between. Germline CDR1 and CDR2: SGHNT and YENEEA.

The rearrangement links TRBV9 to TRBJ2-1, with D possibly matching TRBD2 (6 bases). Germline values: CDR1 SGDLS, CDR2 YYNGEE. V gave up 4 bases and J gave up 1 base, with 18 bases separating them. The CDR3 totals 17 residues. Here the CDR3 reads CASSPGGTDESYNEQFF. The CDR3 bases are TGTGCCAGCAGCCCTGGCGGGACTGATGAATCCTACAATGAGCAGTTCTTC. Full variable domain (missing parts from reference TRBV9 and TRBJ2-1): DSGVTQTPKHLITATGQRVTLRCSPRSGDLSVYWYQQSLDQGLQFLIQYYNGEERAKGNILERFSAQQFPDLHSELNLSSLELGDSALYFCASSPGGTDESYNEQFFGPGTRLTVL.

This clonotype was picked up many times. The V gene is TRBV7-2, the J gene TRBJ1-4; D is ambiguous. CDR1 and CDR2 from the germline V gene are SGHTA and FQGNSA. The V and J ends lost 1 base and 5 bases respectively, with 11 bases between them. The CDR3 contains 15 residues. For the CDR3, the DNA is TGTGCCAGCAGCTTAGATGGTCAGGTCAATGAAAAACTGTTTTTT. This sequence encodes CASSLDGQVNEKLFF.

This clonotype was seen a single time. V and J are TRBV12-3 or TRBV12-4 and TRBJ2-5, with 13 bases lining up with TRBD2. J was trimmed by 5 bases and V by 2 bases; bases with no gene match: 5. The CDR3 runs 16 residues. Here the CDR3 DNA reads TGTGCCAGCAGTTTACTACTAGCGGGGGGGGACGAGACCCAGTACTTC. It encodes CASSLLLAGGDETQYF.

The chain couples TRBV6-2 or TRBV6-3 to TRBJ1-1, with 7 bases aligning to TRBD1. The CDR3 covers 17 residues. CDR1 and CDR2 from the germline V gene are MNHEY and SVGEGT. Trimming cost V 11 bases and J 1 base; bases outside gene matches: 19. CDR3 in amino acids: CARSGYAGGFSNTEAFF. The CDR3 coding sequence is TGTGCCCGATCAGGCTATGCAGGGGGTTTTTCGAACACTGAAGCTTTCTTT.